Presented here are 30 T cell receptor beta chains from one specimen sequenced in a study of T cell repertoires in ileal Crohn's disease. The time point here: inflamed ileum from the surgical specimen. Only in-frame clones appear in the TCRdb table, and some are missing; sequencing was by immunoSEQ multiplex PCR. The repertoire holds some 3,000 clones, roughly three quarters seen once, with about 6.7% in the top ten. The sequencing sample was made of ileal tissue. The receptors originated from an adult with Crohn's disease.

To note about this clone: Different DNA sequences within this sample yield the same CDR3. The chain couples TRBV14 to TRBJ1-1; tentative D call: TRBD1 (6 bases). The V gene lost 0 bases and the J gene lost 4 bases, with 9 bases spanning the gap. The germline gives CDR1 SGHDN, CDR2 FVKESK. This CDR3 has 14 residues. CDR3 region: CASSQERGSTEAFF. The CDR3 DNA is TGTGCCAGCAGCCAAGAAAGGGGGAGCACTGAAGCTTTCTTT.

The rearrangement uses TRBV11-2 and TRBJ1-2; D is unresolved. Trimming cost V 6 bases and J 8 bases, with 13 bases left between them. Germline loops: CDR1 SGHAT, CDR2 FQNNGV. This CDR3 spans 12 amino acids. The CDR3 DNA reads TGTGCCAGCAGATCCGGACGCGGAGGCTACACCTTC. Translation: CASRSGRGGYTF.

The gene calls are TRBV5-5 and TRBJ2-3, with TRBD1 identical over 7 bases. V shed 4 bases and J 2 bases; nucleotides not matched to a gene: 10. This CDR3 is built from 16 residues. Looked up from germline, CDR1 is SGHKS and CDR2 is YYEKEE (reference sequence). The CDR3 spells CASSPVPGQTTDTQYF. The CDR3 DNA is TGTGCCAGCAGCCCTGTCCCGGGACAGACCACAGATACGCAGTATTTT.

This clone was seen more than once but under ten times. As DNA, the CDR3 is TGTGCCAGCAGGGGGCCCTACGAGCAGTACTTC. Its protein product is CASRGPYEQYF. This rearrangement joins TRBV28 to TRBJ2-7; perhaps TRBD1 as D (5 bases). Germline lookup yields CDR1 MDHEN and CDR2 SYDVKM. V lost 6 bases to trimming and J lost 2 bases, with 5 bases between them. The CDR3 contains 11 residues.

The chain uses TRBV5-1 and TRBJ2-3; D might be TRBD1 or TRBD2, each matching 5 bases. Between the trimmed V and J ends, which lost 4 bases and 1 base, there was a span of 13 bases. The CDR3 totals 15 residues. Germline CDR1 and CDR2: SGHRS and YFSETQ. In DNA, the CDR3 is TGCGCCAGCAGCCAACGGGACCCGCGCACAGATACGCAGTATTTT. This codes for CASSQRDPRTDTQYF.

About this clone: The CDR3 does not end in the conserved phenylalanine or tryptophan, so this is likely a read error. No DNA is shown, since the ends of the CDR3 on it are uncertain; the CDR3 is the one TCRdb lists. This chain links TRBV6-5 with TRBJ1-2; TRBD1 reflects the table's D call only, with no check against the DNA. Looked up from germline, CDR1 is MNHEY and CDR2 is SVGAGI. Both ends counted, the CDR3 spans 15 residues. The CDR3 sequence is CASIMDSLVPTAEFL.

The chain combines TRBV7-2 with TRBJ2-7, with 9 bases aligning to TRBD2. Germline V CDR1 and CDR2: SGHTA, FQGNSA. This CDR3 spans 15 amino acids. The J segment lost 3 bases and the V segment lost 1 base, leaving 4 bases of the junction unmatched. CDR3 in DNA: TGTGCCAGCAGCTTAGGTAGCGGGAGAAGCTACGAGCAGTACTTC. Translation gives CASSLGSGRSYEQYF.

V gene TRBV9 combines with J gene TRBJ2-7, with TRBD2 matching over 7 bases. The germline V gene encodes CDR1 SGDLS and CDR2 YYNGEE. The length of the CDR3 is 16 residues. After removal of 0 bases from V and 0 bases from J, the junction contained 6 bases not matched to a gene. The CDR3 region is CASSVGLAGNSYEQYF. The CDR3 DNA sequence: TGTGCCAGCAGCGTAGGATTAGCGGGTAACTCCTACGAGCAGTACTTC.

This sequence joins TRBV5-1 and TRBJ2-4; D ambiguous. Between the trimmed V and J ends, which lost 0 bases and 0 bases, there was a span of 7 bases. This CDR3 region has 15 residues. The germline CDR1 and CDR2 sequences are SGHRS and YFSETQ. In DNA form, the CDR3 reads TGCGCCAGCAGCTTGGATGGGCTAGCCAAAAACATTCAGTACTTC. Residues: CASSLDGLAKNIQYF.

The J gene is TRBJ2-5, the V gene TRBV19, with D possibly TRBD2 on 7 matching bases. The CDR3 sequence is 14 residues long. V lost 8 bases to trimming and J lost 5 bases, with 18 bases between them. The germline V gene has CDR1 LNHDA and CDR2 SQIVND (reference sequence). The CDR3 is CASGLGAGVETQYF. CDR3 nucleotides: TGTGCCAGTGGCCTGGGGGCGGGAGTTGAGACCCAGTACTTC.

The V gene is TRBV28, the J gene TRBJ2-2, with D hard to call. The germline V and J ends were trimmed by 2 bases and 1 base, with 8 bases remaining between them. Germline assignment: CDR1 MDHEN and CDR2 SYDVKM. The CDR3 is 15 residues long. CDR3 nucleotides: TGTGCCAGCAGTTTAAACTCCCGGAACACCGGGGAGCTGTTTTTT. This translates into CASSLNSRNTGELFF. The full variable domain, in which reference TRBV28 and TRBJ2-2 provide the parts outside the CDR3, is DVKVTQSSRYLVKRTGEKVFLECVQDMDHENMFWYRQDPGLGLRLIYFSYDVKMKEKGDIPEGYSVSREKKERFSLILESASTNQTSMYLCASSLNSRNTGELFFGEGSRLTVL.

The rearrangement links TRBV7-2 to TRBJ1-2; weak D call: TRBD1 (6 bases). V lost 4 bases and J lost 8, with 20 bases in between. The CDR3 has 15 residues. CDR1 and CDR2 from the germline V gene are SGHTA and FQGNSA. The DNA for the CDR3 is TGTGCCAGCAGCTCCACCAACTTGGGGGGCGGGGGCTACACCTTC. Its protein is CASSSTNLGGGGYTF. The full variable domain, rest sourced from reference TRBV7-2 and TRBJ1-2, is GAGVSQSPSNKVTEKGKDVELRCDPISGHTALYWYRQSLGQGLEFLIYFQGNSAPDKSGLPSDRFSAERTGGSVSTLTIQRTQQEDSAVYLCASSSTNLGGGGYTFGSGTRLTVV.

V and J are TRBV30 and TRBJ1-1; the match to TRBD1 covers 8 bases. The CDR3 has 14 residues. Trimming at V came to 1 base and at J to 4 bases, leaving 5 bases not matched to a gene. Looked up from germline, CDR1 is GTSNPN and CDR2 is SVGIG (reference sequence). The CDR3 here is CAWSGQGRSTEAFF. The CDR3 DNA reads as TGTGCCTGGAGTGGACAGGGGCGATCCACTGAAGCTTTCTTT.

The rearrangement uses TRBV7-9 and TRBJ2-1, with TRBD2 identical over 9 bases. The CDR3 extends over 16 amino acids. The germline CDR1 and CDR2 sequences are SEHNR and FQNEAQ (reference sequence). J was trimmed by 3 bases and V by 5 bases; bases with no gene match: 8. Here the CDR3 reads CASSLLAGENYNEQFF. As DNA, the CDR3 is TGTGCCAGCAGCCTCTTAGCGGGAGAGAACTACAATGAGCAGTTCTTC.

This clone appeared a few times. The chain carries TRBV11-2 and TRBJ2-5; D call uncertain. This CDR3 has 15 residues. V lost 3 bases to trimming and J lost 4 bases, with 15 bases between them. The germline V gene has CDR1 SGHAT and CDR2 FQNNGV. The DNA of the CDR3 is TGTGCCAGCAGCTTGAGGTTCGGGCCCCGAGAGACCCAGTACTTC. Encoded protein: CASSLRFGPRETQYF.

The CDR3 region is CAWSVRSGRARETQYF. CDR3 nucleotide sequence: TGTGCCTGGAGTGTAAGGAGCGGGAGGGCCCGGGAGACCCAGTACTTC. The chain employs TRBV30 and TRBJ2-5; 10 bases are shared with TRBD2. The CDR3 loop spans 16 amino acids. Germline loops: CDR1 GTSNPN, CDR2 SVGIG (reference sequence). The ends lost 0 bases at V and 5 bases at J; junction bases unmatched: 9. Using reference TRBV30 and TRBJ2-5 for the parts outside the CDR3, the full variable domain is SQTIHQWPATLVQPVGSPLSLECTVEGTSNPNLYWYRQAAGRGLQLLFYSVGIGQISSEVPQNLSASRPQDRQFILSSKKLLLSDSGFYLCAWSVRSGRARETQYFGPGTRLLVL.

This clone has only a few counts. This chain links TRBV6-5 with TRBJ2-7; 7 positions agree with TRBD1. The CDR3 is made up of 14 amino acids. J gave up 1 base and V 7 bases, and 7 bases lay outside the gene matches. CDR1 is MNHEY and CDR2 is SVGAGI in the germline V gene. Written as DNA, the CDR3 is TGTGCCAGCACCCAAGGGGGCAAATCCTACGAGCAGTACTTC. It codes for CASTQGGKSYEQYF.

The chain links TRBV28 to TRBJ2-5, with D maybe TRBD2 (6 bases). Germline CDR1 reads MDHEN; CDR2 reads SYDVKM. CDR3 size: 15 residues. Trimming shortened V by 6 bases and J by 1 base, and 15 bases separated the two germline ends. Here the CDR3 reads CASSSPEGGQETQYF. The CDR3 DNA sequence: TGTGCCAGCAGCTCCCCCGAGGGAGGCCAAGAGACCCAGTACTTC.

This chain links TRBV7-2 with TRBJ2-1, with 10 bases that match TRBD2. V shed 1 base and J 9 bases; nucleotides not matched to a gene: 9. Germline-derived CDR1 and CDR2 are SGHTA and FQGNSA. This CDR3 region has 16 residues. This chain's CDR3 is CASSLDTTSGISEQFF. CDR3 nucleotide sequence: TGTGCCAGCAGCTTAGACACCACTAGCGGGATAAGTGAGCAGTTCTTC.

The chain carries TRBV6-6 and TRBJ2-7; maybe TRBD2 (6 bases). The CDR3 extends over 13 amino acids. The V gene's germline CDR1 is MNHNY and CDR2 SVGAGI (reference sequence). V lost 10 bases and J 0 bases, leaving 13 bases between the germline ends. The CDR3 sequence is CATVEGSSYEQYF. The CDR3 DNA is TGTGCCACGGTGGAGGGGAGCTCCTACGAGCAGTACTTC.

The chain joins TRBV6-4 to TRBJ2-3, with a tentative D call TRBD1 (5 bases). This CDR3 spans 14 amino acids. CDR1 MRHNA and CDR2 SNTAGT come from the germline V gene. V gave up 0 bases and J gave up 1 base, with 5 bases separating them. CDR3 sequence reads: CASSDSQGTDTQYF. The CDR3 nucleotides are TGTGCCAGCAGTGACTCACAGGGCACAGATACGCAGTATTTT.

The V gene is TRBV7-2, the J gene TRBJ2-1, with D uncertain. This CDR3 has 14 residues. Between the trimmed V and J ends, which lost 3 bases and 6 bases, there was a span of 12 bases. The germline CDR1 and CDR2 sequences are SGHTA and FQGNSA. The CDR3 coding sequence is TGTGCCAGCAGCTTCTCCCTCTATTCCAATGAGCAGTTCTTC. This gives the protein CASSFSLYSNEQFF. Variable domain in full (rest from reference TRBV7-2 and TRBJ2-1): GAGVSQSPSNKVTEKGKDVELRCDPISGHTALYWYRQSLGQGLEFLIYFQGNSAPDKSGLPSDRFSAERTGGSVSTLTIQRTQQEDSAVYLCASSFSLYSNEQFFGPGTRLTVL.

This clone is large (0.1 to 1%). The chain's CDR3 is CASSASGGSGNTIYF. In nucleotides, the CDR3 is TGTGCCAGCAGCGCATCAGGGGGCTCTGGAAACACCATATATTTT. The rearrangement joins TRBV7-3 to TRBJ1-3, with 7 bases aligning to TRBD1. Germline V gives CDR1 SGHTA, CDR2 FQGTGA. CDR3 length: 15 residues. The junction had 4 bases not matched to a gene; V was cut back by 5 bases and J by 0 bases.

The rearrangement joins TRBV10-2 to TRBJ2-5; D unclear. Germline assignment: CDR1 WSHSY and CDR2 SAAADI. The V end was cut by 3 bases, the J end by 7 bases, with 9 bases between. This CDR3 contains 12 residues. CDR3 region: CASSDFSPTQYF. The CDR3 DNA sequence: TGCGCCAGCAGTGACTTTTCCCCGACCCAGTACTTC.

The J gene is TRBJ2-1, the V gene TRBV19; possibly TRBD1 or TRBD2 for D (6 bases each). In germline, CDR1 is LNHDA, CDR2 SQIVND (reference sequence). The CDR3 is made up of 15 amino acids. The V end lost 7 bases, the J end lost 4 bases, and 17 bases lay between the germline ends. The CDR3 here is CASNLKGGKYNEQFF. CDR3 in DNA: TGTGCCAGTAATCTCAAGGGGGGAAAATACAATGAGCAGTTCTTC.

The chain is built from TRBV9 and TRBJ2-1, with 14 positions matching TRBD2. Germline V lookup: CDR1 SGDLS, CDR2 YYNGEE. The CDR3 contains 17 residues. Trimming cost V 2 bases and J 7 bases; bases outside gene matches: 8. Here the CDR3 reads CASSVQGLAGEYNEQFF. CDR3 DNA sequence: TGTGCCAGCAGCGTTCAGGGACTAGCGGGAGAATATAATGAGCAGTTCTTC. Variable domain in full (rest from reference TRBV9 and TRBJ2-1): DSGVTQTPKHLITATGQRVTLRCSPRSGDLSVYWYQQSLDQGLQFLIQYYNGEERAKGNILERFSAQQFPDLHSELNLSSLELGDSALYFCASSVQGLAGEYNEQFFGPGTRLTVL.

This chain connects TRBV6-1 to TRBJ2-3; 7 bases map to TRBD2. The length of the CDR3 is 15 residues. The ends lost 0 bases at V and 6 bases at J; junction bases unmatched: 6. Germline V CDR1 and CDR2: MNHNS, SASEGT. DNA of the CDR3: TGTGCCAGCAGTGAAGCGTCTAGCGGAAGGGATACGCAGTATTTT. Encoded protein: CASSEASSGRDTQYF.

The rearrangement uses TRBV19 and TRBJ2-7, with 12 positions matching TRBD1. Germline V gene lookup returns CDR1 LNHDA and CDR2 SQIVND (reference sequence). The CDR3 consists of 14 residues. The junction had 2 bases not matched to a gene; V was cut back by 6 bases and J by 2 bases. In DNA, the CDR3 is TGTGCCAGTAGGGGGACAGGGGGCCCCTACGAGCAGTACTTC. This gives the protein CASRGTGGPYEQYF.

The CDR3 loop is CASSPLPGSTYGYTF. The CDR3 region has the DNA TGTGCCAGCAGCCCGCTACCGGGATCTACCTATGGCTACACCTTC. This chain joins TRBV7-3 and TRBJ1-2; D is uncertain. Per the germline V gene, CDR1 is SGHTA and CDR2 is FQGTGA. The ends were cut back, 5 bases at V and 4 bases at J, with 17 bases in the middle. The CDR3 is 15 amino acids.

J is TRBJ2-7 and V is TRBV28; TRBD1 is a possible D gene (6 bases). The CDR3 extends over 14 amino acids. Looked up from germline, CDR1 is MDHEN and CDR2 is SYDVKM. V was trimmed by 3 bases and J by 3 bases, leaving 12 bases between them. The CDR3 is CASSLMNRVYEQYF. The CDR3 bases are TGTGCCAGCAGTTTGATGAACAGGGTCTACGAGCAGTACTTC.